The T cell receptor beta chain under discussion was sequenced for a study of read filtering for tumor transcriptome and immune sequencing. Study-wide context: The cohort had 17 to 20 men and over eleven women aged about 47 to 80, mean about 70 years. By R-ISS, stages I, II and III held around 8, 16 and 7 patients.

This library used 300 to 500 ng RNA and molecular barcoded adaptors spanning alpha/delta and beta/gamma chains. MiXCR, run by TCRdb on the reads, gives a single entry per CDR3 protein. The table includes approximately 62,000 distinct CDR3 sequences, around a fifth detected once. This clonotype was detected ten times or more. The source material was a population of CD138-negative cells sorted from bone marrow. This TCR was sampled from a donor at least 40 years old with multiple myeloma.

CDR3 region: CASSEALDGEQFF. Here the CDR3 DNA reads TGTGCCAGCAGTGAAGCGCTCGACGGAGAGCAGTTCTTC. This chain links TRBV2 with TRBJ2-1; D is uncertain. Germline V gene sequence: CDR1 SNHLY, CDR2 FYNNEI. V was pared by 0 bases and J by 10 bases, with 10 bases between. The CDR3 sequence is 13 residues long.